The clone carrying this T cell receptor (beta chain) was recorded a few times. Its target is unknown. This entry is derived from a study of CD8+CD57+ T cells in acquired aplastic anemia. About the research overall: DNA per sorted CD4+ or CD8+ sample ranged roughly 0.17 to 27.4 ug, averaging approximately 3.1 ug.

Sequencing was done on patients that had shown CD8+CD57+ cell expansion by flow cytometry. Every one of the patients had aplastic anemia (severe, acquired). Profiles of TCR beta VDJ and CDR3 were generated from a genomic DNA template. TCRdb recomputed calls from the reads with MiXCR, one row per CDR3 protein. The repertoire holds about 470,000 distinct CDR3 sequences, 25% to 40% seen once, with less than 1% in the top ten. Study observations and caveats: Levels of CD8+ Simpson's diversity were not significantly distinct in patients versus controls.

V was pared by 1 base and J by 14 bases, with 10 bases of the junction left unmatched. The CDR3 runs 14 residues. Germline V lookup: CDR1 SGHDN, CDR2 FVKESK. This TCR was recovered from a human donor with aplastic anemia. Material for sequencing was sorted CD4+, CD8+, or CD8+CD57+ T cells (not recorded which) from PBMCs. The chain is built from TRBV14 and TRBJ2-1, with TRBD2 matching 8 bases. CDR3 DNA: TGTGCCAGCAGCCAAGTGGTGGGAACGACTAGCGAGTTCTTC. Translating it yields CASSQVVGTTSEFF.